These 23 T cell receptor beta chains share one sample of origin, sequenced in a study of T cells after yellow fever vaccination (dated by TCRdb to between 2019 and 2020). The treatment or condition tag for this specimen amounts to: live attenuated yellow fever vaccine strain. Library method: 5' RACE. TCRdb shows the sequencer as Illumina HiSeq 2500. TCRdb passed the public sequencing reads through fastp at Q25 and MiXCR, retaining productive beta sequences. Each CDR3 protein gets just one entry, which takes the most common genes and DNA from the rows behind it. The sample data list roughly 310,000 distinct CDR3 sequences, and 8% to 10% of these were observed just once. The ten most abundant clones make up about a sixth of the sample. The material sequenced was PBMCs, taken on the day of the first yellow fever vaccination. The receptors were sampled from a man between 18 and 35 years old who received the YFV17D yellow fever vaccine.

This clonotype was seen only a few times. The genes are TRBV12-3 or TRBV12-4 and TRBJ2-1; 11 bases line up with TRBD2. Trimming at V came to 2 bases and at J to 3 bases, leaving 3 bases not matched to a gene. This CDR3 is built from 16 residues. CDR3 protein: CASSLRLAGFYNEQFF. The CDR3 coding sequence is TGTGCCAGCAGTTTACGACTAGCGGGGTTCTACAATGAGCAGTTCTTC.

The sample holds many counts of this clonotype. The chain links TRBV5-6 to TRBJ1-1; D may be TRBD1 (6 bases). V shed 2 bases and J shed 6 bases, with 14 bases lying between them. The CDR3 runs 14 residues. Germline V lookup: CDR1 SGHDT, CDR2 YYEEEE. The CDR3, as DNA: TGTGCCAGCAGCTTAAGGGGGGCGAGCGCTGAAGCTTTCTTT. The encoded protein is CASSLRGASAEAFF. The entire variable domain, with the rest obtained from reference TRBV5-6 and TRBJ1-1, is as follows: DAGVTQSPTHLIKTRGQQVTLRCSPKSGHDTVSWYQQALGQGPQFIFQYYEEEERQRGNFPDRFSGHQFPNYSSELNVNALLLGDSALYLCASSLRGASAEAFFGQGTRLTVV.

The rearrangement links TRBV5-1 to TRBJ1-2; no clear D gene. The germline gives CDR1 SGHRS, CDR2 YFSETQ. This CDR3 has 16 residues. The germline V and J ends were trimmed by 5 bases and 2 bases, with 19 bases remaining between them. This CDR3 reads CASSGYDAPRNYGYTF. The CDR3 bases are TGCGCCAGCAGTGGCTATGATGCCCCGCGAAACTATGGCTACACCTTC.

A note on this clonotype: A junction boundary mismatches the germline segment, possibly from a read error. The chain is built from TRBV12-3 or TRBV12-4 and TRBJ2-3; no clear D. This CDR3 region has 12 residues. CDR3 coding DNA: TGTGCCAGCACCCAAAGCAGAGATACGCAGTATTTT. Translating it yields CASTQSRDTQYF.

The chain has TRBV10-2 and TRBJ2-3, with TRBD2 matching 7 bases. Per the germline V gene, CDR1 is WSHSY and CDR2 is SAAADI. The CDR3 length is 14 residues. Trimming cost V 7 bases and J 0 bases; bases outside gene matches: 4. The CDR3 nucleotides are TGCGCCAGCAAGGAGCGGGGCAGCACAGATACGCAGTATTTT. This codes for CASKERGSTDTQYF.

This clonotype was picked up a small number of times. This chain connects TRBV20-1 to TRBJ2-3; D is uncertain. V was shortened by 4 bases and J by 4 bases, with 21 bases between the two germline ends. Germline V gene lookup returns CDR1 DFQATT and CDR2 SNEGSKA (reference sequence). The CDR3 spans 16 residues. CDR3 sequence: CSAKVGARSSADTQYF. CDR3 DNA sequence: TGCAGTGCTAAGGTCGGAGCTAGGAGTAGTGCAGATACGCAGTATTTT.

V is TRBV2 and J is TRBJ1-2; possibly TRBD1 for D (5 bases). This CDR3 contains 13 residues. Germline CDR1 SNHLY, CDR2 FYNNEI. Trimming pared 1 base from V and 5 bases from J, leaving 8 bases between. CDR3 residues: CASSEVRAYGYTF. Here the CDR3 DNA reads TGTGCCAGCAGTGAAGTCAGGGCTTATGGCTACACCTTC. The complete variable domain, with remaining parts taken from reference TRBV2 and TRBJ1-2, reads EPEVTQTPSHQVTQMGQEVILRCVPISNHLYFYWYRQILGQKVEFLVSFYNNEISEKSEIFDDQFSVERPDGSNFTLKIRSTKLEDSAMYFCASSEVRAYGYTFGSGTRLTVV.

This clonotype was detected only a few times. The V call is TRBV11-2, the J call TRBJ2-7; possibly TRBD2 for D (5 bases). Germline-derived CDR1 and CDR2 are SGHAT and FQNNGV. This CDR3 is 15 amino acids long. Trimming cost V 1 base and J 2 bases, with 12 bases left between them. The CDR3 loop is CASSLVSGSAYEQYV. The DNA for the CDR3 is TGTGCCAGCAGCTTAGTCTCGGGATCGGCCTACGAGCAGTACGTC.

This clonotype was seen a handful of times. The genes are TRBV20-1 and TRBJ2-6; D is unclear. CDR1 is DFQATT and CDR2 is SNEGSKA in the germline V gene (reference sequence). The CDR3 consists of 16 residues. The V end was cut by 0 bases, the J end by 3 bases, with 12 bases between. CDR3 nucleotides: TGCAGTGCTAGAGATCGGTGGGTTCATGGGGCCAACGTCCTGACTTTC. Translation gives CSARDRWVHGANVLTF.

This clonotype came up many times. The chain has TRBV5-1 and TRBJ2-5; no definite D call. There are 13 residues in the CDR3. Germline CDR1 reads SGHRS; CDR2 reads YFSETQ. V gave up 2 bases and J gave up 2 bases, with 7 bases separating them. DNA of the CDR3: TGCGCCAGCAGCTTACTCCCACAAGAGACCCAGTACTTC. It is translated as CASSLLPQETQYF.

This clonotype was seen ten or more times. This chain uses TRBV25-1 with TRBJ2-5; D gene uncertain. CDR1 is MGHDK, CDR2 SYGVNS, per germline. With 2 bases removed from V and 1 base from J, the gap between germline ends came to 8 bases. The CDR3 is 14 amino acids. This CDR3 is CASSEPAGQETQYF. CDR3 sequence (DNA): TGTGCCAGCAGTGAACCGGCAGGCCAAGAGACCCAGTACTTC.

This clonotype was counted a few times. The chain is built from TRBV2 and TRBJ2-5, with TRBD2 identical over 10 bases. The CDR3 totals 15 residues. V lost 7 bases and J lost 2; bases outside the gene matches: 7. Germline loops: CDR1 SNHLY, CDR2 FYNNEI. The CDR3 DNA follows: TGTGCCAGCAAGGAGCGGGGGGGCCTACAAGAGACCCAGTACTTC. Protein sequence: CASKERGGLQETQYF.

In this sample, this clonotype turned up a few times. The gene calls are TRBV9 and TRBJ2-2, with D possibly called TRBD1 or TRBD2 (5 bases each). The V gene's germline CDR1 is SGDLS and CDR2 YYNGEE. Deletions cut 0 bases from V and 8 bases from J, with 14 bases between. This CDR3 is built from 15 residues. The CDR3 sequence is CASSVGGGTQGELFF. The CDR3 nucleotides read TGTGCCAGCAGCGTAGGTGGGGGTACGCAGGGGGAGCTGTTTTTT.

Only a few counts were recorded for this clonotype. The J gene is TRBJ2-1, the V gene TRBV3-1; TRBD2 is a possible D gene (6 bases). This CDR3 is 14 amino acids long. Between the trimmed V and J ends, which lost 3 bases and 12 bases, there was a span of 18 bases. The germline gives CDR1 LGHDT, CDR2 YNNKEL (reference sequence). CDR3 loop: CASSHAGNLEGQFF. In DNA form, the CDR3 reads TGTGCCAGCAGCCACGCGGGAAACTTGGAGGGGCAGTTCTTC.

The rearrangement links TRBV27 to TRBJ2-6; the D gene is possibly TRBD2 (5 bases). Trimming removed 6 bases at V and 4 bases at J, with 7 bases between. Germline CDR1 is MNHEY and CDR2 is SMNVEV (reference sequence). The CDR3 has 13 amino acids. CDR3 protein: CASRPGGANVLTF. The CDR3 DNA reads TGTGCCAGCAGACCGGGGGGGGCCAACGTCCTGACTTTC.

The rearrangement uses TRBV29-1 and TRBJ2-3; D is tentatively TRBD1 or TRBD2 (5 bases each). The length of the CDR3 is 12 residues. Trimming took 8 bases from V and 4 from J, leaving 13 bases between them. Germline V CDR1 and CDR2: SQVTM, ANQGSEA. The CDR3 region is CSTGRGPDTQYF. CDR3 DNA sequence: TGCAGCACTGGTCGGGGCCCAGATACGCAGTATTTT.

CDR3 bases: TGCGCCAGCAGCGGCAGGGAAGGAGGCACTGAAGCTTTCTTT. It specifies CASSGREGGTEAFF. This chain links TRBV5-1 with TRBJ1-1; tentatively, D is TRBD1 (5 bases). Germline V lookup: CDR1 SGHRS, CDR2 YFSETQ. This CDR3 spans 14 amino acids. Trimming left V 4 bases short and J 4 bases short, with 14 bases between.

The gene calls are TRBV4-1 and TRBJ2-2; tentatively, D is TRBD1 or TRBD2 (6 bases each). The CDR3 is 15 residues long. Germline CDR1 is MGHRA and CDR2 is YSYEKL. V dropped 2 bases and J dropped 5 bases, with 12 bases sitting between them. The CDR3 loop reads CASSQSGAYTGELFF. As DNA, the CDR3 is TGCGCCAGCAGCCAATCGGGGGCTTATACCGGGGAGCTGTTTTTT.

This clonotype was seen more than once but under ten times. The V gene is TRBV18, the J gene TRBJ2-6, with D uncertain. The CDR3 is 17 amino acids. CDR1 is KGHSH and CDR2 is LQKENI in the germline V gene. V was cut by 1 base and J by 1 base, with 11 bases left in between. In DNA form, the CDR3 reads TGTGCCAGCTCACCACGGCAGGCCCTGTCTGGGGCCAACGTCCTGACTTTC. It encodes CASSPRQALSGANVLTF.

This clonotype showed up many times. The V and J genes are TRBV29-1 and TRBJ2-1; the match to TRBD1 covers 7 bases. Trimming removed 6 bases from V and 7 bases from J; junction bases left unmatched: 12. CDR3 length: 14 residues. The germline CDR1 and CDR2 sequences are SQVTM and ANQGSEA. The CDR3 DNA reads TGCAGCGTACTACAGGGGATCCTAGGGAATGAGCAGTTCTTC. Translated: CSVLQGILGNEQFF.

The chain joins TRBV15 to TRBJ1-2; tentative D call: TRBD1 (6 bases). The ends were cut back, 5 bases at V and 5 bases at J, with 21 bases in the middle. This CDR3 contains 16 residues. Germline V gene data show CDR1 as LNHNV and CDR2 as YYDKDF (reference sequence). CDR3 nucleotide sequence: TGTGCCACCAGCTCCCTATGGGACAAGGGGGTGTATGGCTACACCTTC. Its protein is CATSSLWDKGVYGYTF. The whole variable domain, filled in from reference TRBV15 and TRBJ1-2, reads DAMVIQNPRYQVTQFGKPVTLSCSQTLNHNVMYWYQQKSSQAPKLLFHYYDKDFNNEADTPDNFQSRRPNTSFCFLDIRSPGLGDTAMYLCATSSLWDKGVYGYTFGSGTRLTVV.

The V and J genes are TRBV18 and TRBJ2-3; D is unclear. CDR1 KGHSH and CDR2 LQKENI come from the germline V gene. CDR3 length: 14 residues. V was cut by 5 bases and J by 1 base, with 10 bases left in between. DNA for the CDR3: TGTGCCAGCTCAACGCAATTTGGCACAGATACGCAGTATTTT. Encoded protein: CASSTQFGTDTQYF.

The table lists this clonotype with a few counts. V is TRBV19 and J is TRBJ2-7, with a weak D call TRBD2 (5 bases). The V end lost 1 base, the J end lost 4 bases, and 11 bases lay between the germline ends. The CDR3 loop spans 14 amino acids. Germline V gene data show CDR1 as LNHDA and CDR2 as SQIVND (reference sequence). CDR3 sequence reads: CASSIGGVSYEQYF. The CDR3 region has the DNA TGTGCCAGTAGTATAGGGGGAGTTTCTTACGAGCAGTACTTC. The full variable domain, its missing parts supplied by reference TRBV19 and TRBJ2-7, is DGGITQSPKYLFRKEGQNVTLSCEQNLNHDAMYWYRQDPGQGLRLIYYSQIVNDFQKGDIAEGYSVSREKKESFPLTVTSAQKNPTAFYLCASSIGGVSYEQYFGPGTRLTVT.